This T cell receptor (beta chain) is drawn from a study of cytomegalovirus exposure and HLA in healthy donors. Findings of the study overall: When the data were analyzed later, several of the most significant clusters appeared to be linked to common viral pathogens. Immune exposure data for these donors was limited to CMV serostatus. In an earlier analysis, most TCR beta V segments were productive about 87% or about 30% of the time.

In regard to this clone: The antigen is unknown.

The primer mix had 60 Vbeta and 13 Jbeta primers. Using immunoSEQ multiplex PCR, the repertoire was profiled, and TCRdb retains in-frame clones only, with some absent. The sample consists of 99,000 or so clones, 75% to 90% of them appearing once. This CDR3 has 17 residues. Germline V gives CDR1 KGHSH, CDR2 LQKENI. Trimming removed 2 bases from V and 0 bases from J, with 14 bases in between. V and J are TRBV18 and TRBJ1-3; D uncertain. This clonotype originated in a man aged 25 to 40 in good health and CMV-seropositive. The source material was PBMCs. The CDR3 coding sequence is TGTGCCAGCTCACCAACGAAGACACTTAACTCTGGAAACACCATATATTTT. Translated, it gives CASSPTKTLNSGNTIYF.